These 9 T cell receptor beta chains share one sample of origin, sequenced in a study of molecular identifiers for immune sequencing clone quantification. In TCRdb, the PCR reads were re-called with MiXCR into one record per CDR3 protein. This repertoire shows about half a million distinct CDR3 sequences, 25% found once; its top ten account for around 0.78%. Source material: naive CD8+ T cells from blood, with Jurkat cell RNA spiked in. Subset: FACS-sorted CD8+CD4-CCR7+CD45RA+ naive T cells. These receptors all stem from a human donor in good health. Some libraries in this study had Jurkat cell RNA spiked in.

V and J are TRBV7-8 and TRBJ1-4; unclear D gene. V gave up 2 bases and J gave up 8 bases, with 18 bases separating them. Germline CDR1 SGHVS, CDR2 FQNEAQ. The CDR3 contains 16 residues. CDR3 sequence (DNA): TGTGCCAGCAGCTTAAACCACGGAGGCTGGGTAGAAAAACTGTTTTTT. Translated: CASSLNHGGWVEKLFF.

A few counts support this clonotype. The chain employs TRBV6-5 and TRBJ2-1; possibly TRBD2 for D (6 bases). Trimming shortened V by 5 bases and J by 9 bases, and 14 bases separated the two germline ends. The CDR3 sequence is 13 residues long. CDR1 and CDR2 (germline): MNHEY, SVGAGI. The CDR3 sequence is CASSPTSTGEQFF. CDR3 bases: TGTGCCAGCAGTCCGACTAGTACCGGTGAGCAGTTCTTC.

A word on this clonotype: With a much larger clone just one base away, this may be a read error. J is TRBJ2-3 and V is TRBV6-5, with D possibly matching TRBD1 (6 bases). The CDR3 length is 16 residues. Germline values: CDR1 MNHEY, CDR2 SVGAGI. The CDR3 loop is CASSYSTGYPPDTLYF. The CDR3, as DNA: TGTGCCAGCAGTTACTCGACAGGCTACCCCCCAGATACGCTGTATTTT.

Many counts were recorded for this clonotype. The chain employs TRBV12-5 and TRBJ2-3; 10 nucleotides agree with TRBD2. The CDR3 spans 16 residues. In germline, CDR1 is LGHNT, CDR2 FRNRAP. V lost 3 bases, J lost 5 bases, and 8 bases stayed unmatched. This chain's CDR3 is CASGFLLAGAEDTQYF. The CDR3 DNA sequence: TGTGCTAGTGGTTTTCTCCTAGCGGGGGCTGAAGATACGCAGTATTTT.

There are a few counts of this clonotype. This chain connects TRBV6-5 to TRBJ1-1, with D unclear. The CDR3 length is 13 residues. Deletions cut 3 bases from V and 6 bases from J, with 11 bases between. CDR1 is MNHEY, CDR2 SVGAGI, per germline. The CDR3, as DNA: TGTGCCAGCAGTTATGACTCGGACGCTGAAGCTTTCTTT. Its protein product is CASSYDSDAEAFF.

A few counts support this clonotype. This clone may be a read error of a much larger clone one base away. The J gene is TRBJ1-1, the V gene TRBV7-2; D gene uncertain. Looked up from germline, CDR1 is SGHTA and CDR2 is FQGNSA. V was clipped by 6 bases and J by 6 bases, with 17 bases between them. The CDR3 is 14 residues long. This CDR3 reads CASSPLRVHAEAFF. CDR3 DNA sequence: TGTGCCAGCAGTCCCCTTCGGGTCCACGCTGAAGCTTTCTTT.

Regarding this clonotype: A read error is possible here, since a much larger clone lies one base away. The chain combines TRBV6-5 with TRBJ2-3, with D perhaps TRBD2 (5 bases). The CDR3 length is 15 residues. Germline V CDR1 and CDR2: MNHEY, SVGAGI. CDR3 bases: TGTACCAGCACCTCGGGGTACGCTAGCACAGATACGCAGTATTTT. The encoded protein is CTSTSGYASTDTQYF.

This clonotype was seen more than once but under ten times. The rearrangement joins TRBV27 to TRBJ2-7; 9 nucleotides align to TRBD1. Per the germline V gene, CDR1 is MNHEY and CDR2 is SMNVEV (reference sequence). The V and J ends lost 5 bases and 2 bases, in that order; junction bases with no gene match: 10. The CDR3 has 16 residues. CDR3 sequence: CASSTVGGTGTYEQYF. The CDR3 DNA follows: TGTGCCAGCAGTACCGTTGGGGGGACAGGGACCTACGAGCAGTACTTC.

Only a few counts were recorded for this clonotype. The genes are TRBV9 and TRBJ1-4, with D unresolved. In germline, CDR1 is SGDLS, CDR2 YYNGEE. V shed 0 bases and J shed 7 bases, with 13 bases lying between them. This CDR3 contains 15 residues. Here the CDR3 reads CASSVADGGVEKLFF. For the CDR3, the DNA is TGTGCCAGCAGCGTAGCCGACGGCGGGGTTGAAAAACTGTTTTTT. Variable domain in full (rest from reference TRBV9 and TRBJ1-4): DSGVTQTPKHLITATGQRVTLRCSPRSGDLSVYWYQQSLDQGLQFLIQYYNGEERAKGNILERFSAQQFPDLHSELNLSSLELGDSALYFCASSVADGGVEKLFFGSGTQLSVL.